Listed here is a single T cell receptor beta chain. A read error may produce the germline difference seen at one junction end. The record originates from a study of molecular identifiers for immune sequencing clone quantification. In TCRdb, the PCR reads were re-called with MiXCR into one record per CDR3 protein. The sample holds about 510,000 distinct CDR3 sequences; around 23% are singletons and the top ten take approximately 0.76%. Sequencing libraries of naive CD8 cells derived from approximately 20,000 to 1,000,000 sorted cells with 10%, 30% or 50% RNA. The TCR comes from a human donor in good health. Some libraries in this study had Jurkat cell RNA spiked in. The sequenced sample was naive CD8+ T cells from blood, with Jurkat cell RNA spiked in. Subset reported: FACS-sorted CD8+CD4-CCR7+CD45RA+ naive T cells.

The CDR3 region is CASSETIFNEALF. For the CDR3, the DNA is TGTGCCAGCAGCGAGACAATTTTTAATGAAGCTCTCTTT. V gene TRBV12-3 or TRBV12-4 combines with J gene TRBJ1-1; the D is unclear. The CDR3 loop spans 13 amino acids.